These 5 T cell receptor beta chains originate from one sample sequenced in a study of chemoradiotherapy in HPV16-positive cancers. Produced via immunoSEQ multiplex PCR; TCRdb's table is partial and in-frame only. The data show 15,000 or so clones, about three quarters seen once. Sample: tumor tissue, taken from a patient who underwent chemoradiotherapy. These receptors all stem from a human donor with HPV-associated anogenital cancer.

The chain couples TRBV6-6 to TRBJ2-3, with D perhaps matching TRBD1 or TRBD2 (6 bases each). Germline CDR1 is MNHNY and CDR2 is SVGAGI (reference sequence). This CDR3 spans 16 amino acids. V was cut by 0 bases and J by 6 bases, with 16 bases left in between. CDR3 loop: CASSYSGGGGSDTQYF. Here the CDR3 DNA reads TGTGCCAGCAGTTACTCGGGAGGAGGGGGATCGGATACGCAGTATTTT.

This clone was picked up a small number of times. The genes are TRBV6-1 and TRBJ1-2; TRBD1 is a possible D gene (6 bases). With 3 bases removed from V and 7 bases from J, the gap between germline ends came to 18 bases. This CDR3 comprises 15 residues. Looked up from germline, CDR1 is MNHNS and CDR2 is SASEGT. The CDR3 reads CASSDYGQGQGGYTF. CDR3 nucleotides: TGTGCCAGCAGTGACTACGGCCAGGGGCAAGGTGGCTACACCTTC.

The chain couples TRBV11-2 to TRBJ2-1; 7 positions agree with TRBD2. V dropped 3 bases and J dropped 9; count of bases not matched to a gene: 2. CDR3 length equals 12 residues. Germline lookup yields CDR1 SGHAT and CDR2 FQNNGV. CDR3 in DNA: TGTGCCAGCAGCTTCGGACTAGGTGAGCAGTTCTTC. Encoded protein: CASSFGLGEQFF.

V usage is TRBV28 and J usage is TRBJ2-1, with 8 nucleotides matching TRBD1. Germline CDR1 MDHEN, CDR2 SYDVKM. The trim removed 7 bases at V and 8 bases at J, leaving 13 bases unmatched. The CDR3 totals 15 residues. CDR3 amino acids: CASNNGQGVYDEQFF. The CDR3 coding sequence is TGTGCCAGCAATAACGGACAGGGTGTGTACGATGAGCAGTTCTTC.

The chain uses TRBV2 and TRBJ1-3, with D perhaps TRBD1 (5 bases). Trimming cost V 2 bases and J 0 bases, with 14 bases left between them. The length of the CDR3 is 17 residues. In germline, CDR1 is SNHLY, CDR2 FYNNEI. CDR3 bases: TGTGCCAGCAGTGAATTGAAGGGGTCGCCCTCTGGAAACACCATATATTTT. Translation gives CASSELKGSPSGNTIYF.